This T cell receptor beta chain was observed in a study of CD8 T cells in Susac syndrome. Controls were healthy donors chosen to match patients in age and sex. Negative isolation yielded CD4+ and CD8+ T cells, and FACS enriched TEMRA cells. Whole-study findings and limits: A relatively small number of individuals underwent TCR sequencing and HLA analysis.

A quantity of roughly 0.5 to 1 ug RNA underwent reverse transcription using random hexamers. TCR beta CDR3 was amplified by immunoSEQ multiplex PCR. This amplification extended across 54 Vbeta and 13 Jbeta segments. TCRdb used MiXCR to reprocess the immunoSEQ multiplex PCR reads, holding one entry per CDR3 protein. The sample has 95,000 to 150,000 distinct CDR3 sequences; just under 95% are singletons. Germline assignment: CDR1 SGHVS and CDR2 FQNEAQ. The CDR3 extends over 14 amino acids. With 4 bases clipped from V and 14 bases from J, the junction kept 11 bases outside the gene matches. This clonotype was found once. What it recognizes is unknown.

Sequenced: CD4+ T cells from PBMCs. This TCR was sampled from a human donor in good health. V usage is TRBV7-8 and J usage is TRBJ2-1; 10 bases are a match to TRBD2. CDR3 residues: CASSSESSGRGKFF. The DNA for the CDR3 is TGTGCCAGCAGCTCGGAATCTAGCGGGAGAGGGAAGTTCTTC.